This passage covers 30 T cell receptor beta chains from one sample sequenced in a study of blood T cell repertoires in COVID-19. Assay used: immunoSEQ multiplex PCR; TCRdb lists only in-frame clones, some missing. Of 190,000 or so clones in the sample, around 87% were seen once. The sequencing sample was made of peripheral blood. The source is a man in his forties with active or convalescent COVID-19.

This clone has only one observation. CDR3 nucleotide sequence: TGTGCCAGTAGTATCGAAACAGGGACAGCCTATAATTCACCCCTCCACTTT. Its translation: CASSIETGTAYNSPLHF. The chain links TRBV19 to TRBJ1-6, with 7 bases identical to TRBD1. The CDR3 extends over 17 amino acids. Germline values: CDR1 LNHDA, CDR2 SQIVND (reference sequence). V was pared by 3 bases and J by 2 bases, with 7 bases of the junction left unmatched.

This clone was observed at least ten times. V usage is TRBV7-2 and J usage is TRBJ2-1, with D maybe TRBD1 (5 bases). This CDR3 is 15 amino acids long. V gave up 0 bases and J gave up 1 base, with 7 bases separating them. Germline CDR1 and CDR2: SGHTA and FQGNSA. As DNA, the CDR3 is TGTGCCAGCAGCTTAGCGGGGCCGTCCTACAATGAGCAGTTCTTC. Translated: CASSLAGPSYNEQFF.

The chain has TRBV2 and TRBJ1-6; D is possibly TRBD1 (5 bases). This CDR3 is built from 15 residues. Trimming removed 3 bases from V and 1 base from J, with 7 bases in between. Per the germline V gene, CDR1 is SNHLY and CDR2 is FYNNEI. The CDR3 region has the DNA TGTGCCAGCAGTGACAGGGTTTCCTATAATTCACCCCTCCACTTT. It is translated as CASSDRVSYNSPLHF. Combining the CDR3 with reference TRBV2 and TRBJ1-6 gives the whole variable domain EPEVTQTPSHQVTQMGQEVILRCVPISNHLYFYWYRQILGQKVEFLVSFYNNEISEKSEIFDDQFSVERPDGSNFTLKIRSTKLEDSAMYFCASSDRVSYNSPLHFGNGTRLTVT.

This CDR3 reads CAWSVKGGDGYTF. The DNA of the CDR3 is TGTGCCTGGAGTGTAAAAGGGGGCGACGGCTACACCTTC. This sequence joins TRBV30 and TRBJ1-2, with 7 positions matching TRBD1. The germline V gene has CDR1 GTSNPN and CDR2 SVGIG (reference sequence). V lost 0 bases to trimming and J lost 8 bases; unmatched junction nucleotides: 6. This CDR3 region has 13 residues.

This rearrangement joins TRBV5-1 to TRBJ1-6, with D unclear. There are 15 residues in the CDR3. Trimming took 4 bases from V and 5 from J, leaving 13 bases between them. Germline-derived CDR1 and CDR2 are SGHRS and YFSETQ. The CDR3 DNA sequence: TGCGCCAGCAGCCCTGGCAGGTCGCATAATTCACCCCTCCACTTT. Encoded protein: CASSPGRSHNSPLHF. Complete variable domain (other parts from reference TRBV5-1 and TRBJ1-6): KAGVTQTPRYLIKTRGQQVTLSCSPISGHRSVSWYQQTPGQGLQFLFEYFSETQRNKGNFPGRFSGRQFSNSRSEMNVSTLELGDSALYLCASSPGRSHNSPLHFGNGTRLTVT.

The chain carries TRBV15 and TRBJ1-5; perhaps TRBD1 as D (5 bases). Trimming took 6 bases from V and 4 from J, leaving 10 bases between them. Germline V CDR1 and CDR2: LNHNV, YYDKDF (reference sequence). The CDR3 is 13 residues long. CDR3 DNA sequence: TGTGCCACCAGAGATCAGGGAAATCAGCCCCAGCATTTT. Encoded protein: CATRDQGNQPQHF.

V is TRBV3-1 (or the pseudogene TRBV3-2) and J is TRBJ2-1, with 9 bases aligning to TRBD2. The CDR3 has 14 residues. Germline CDR1 is LGHDT and CDR2 is YNNKEL (reference sequence). V shed 0 bases, J shed 10 bases, and the junction held 4 bases outside the gene matches. The CDR3 region has the DNA TGTGCCAGCAGCCAAGAAGCTAGCGGGGAAGAGCAGTTCTTC. This translates into CASSQEASGEEQFF.

The chain uses TRBV5-1 and TRBJ2-3, with 8 nucleotides matching TRBD1. This CDR3 spans 18 amino acids. Germline CDR1 SGHRS, CDR2 YFSETQ. Trimming took 4 bases from V and 0 from J; bases not matched to a gene: 13. CDR3 nucleotide sequence: TGCGCCAGCAGCCCCGGCACAGGGACAGGCATTAGCACAGATACGCAGTATTTT. It translates to CASSPGTGTGISTDTQYF.

This clone was recorded once. The V call is TRBV6-1, the J call TRBJ1-3; maybe TRBD1 (5 bases). CDR3 length: 14 amino acids. The V gene's germline CDR1 is MNHNS and CDR2 SASEGT. The ends were cut back, 2 bases at V and 2 bases at J, with 7 bases in the middle. CDR3 region: CASSEQGPGNTIYF. CDR3 sequence (DNA): TGTGCCAGCAGTGAACAGGGCCCTGGAAACACCATATATTTT.

Many counts were recorded for this clone. This chain connects TRBV28 to TRBJ1-4; D remains ambiguous. V lost 5 bases and J 7 bases, leaving 14 bases between the germline ends. Germline assignment: CDR1 MDHEN and CDR2 SYDVKM. The CDR3 runs to 14 residues. CDR3 DNA sequence: TGTGCCAGCAGTCCAGTTAGGCGAGGTGAAAAACTGTTTTTT. Its translation is CASSPVRRGEKLFF.

The chain links TRBV5-1 to TRBJ1-1; the D gene is possibly TRBD1 (5 bases). The CDR3 spans 12 residues. Germline V gives CDR1 SGHRS, CDR2 YFSETQ. Trimming took off 4 bases at V and 7 bases at J, with 11 bases between the two ends. The CDR3 nucleotides read TGCGCCAGCAGCCGAGACGGACATGAAGCTTTCTTT. As protein: CASSRDGHEAFF.

This clone was counted once. The rearrangement joins TRBV28 to TRBJ2-5; D is ambiguous. Germline-derived CDR1 and CDR2 are MDHEN and SYDVKM. The CDR3 contains 14 residues. V was clipped by 5 bases and J by 4 bases, with 14 bases between them. The CDR3 DNA reads as TGTGCCAGCAGTCTGGATGCTAGGATAGAGACCCAGTACTTC. Protein: CASSLDARIETQYF.

The chain has TRBV30 and TRBJ2-1; possible D gene TRBD2, 5 bases. Germline V CDR1 and CDR2: GTSNPN, SVGIG (reference sequence). V was pared by 5 bases and J by 9 bases, with 8 bases between. The CDR3 loop spans 10 amino acids. CDR3 nucleotide sequence: TGTGCCTGGCTAGCTTCTGAGCAGTTCTTC. It yields the protein CAWLASEQFF.

V usage is TRBV7-2 and J usage is TRBJ2-1, with D tentatively TRBD2 (5 bases). CDR3 length: 13 amino acids. Trimming shortened V by 0 bases and J by 7 bases, and 7 bases separated the two germline ends. Germline CDR1 SGHTA, CDR2 FQGNSA. The CDR3 region has the DNA TGTGCCAGCAGCTTAGCGCCGGGGAATGAGCAGTTCTTC. Protein: CASSLAPGNEQFF.

This chain uses TRBV19 with TRBJ1-5; the D is unclear. Germline CDR1 and CDR2: LNHDA and SQIVND (reference sequence). The CDR3 covers 16 residues. V lost 3 bases and J 0 bases, leaving 12 bases between the germline ends. CDR3 region: CASSIPRIHSNQPQHF. CDR3 nucleotide sequence: TGTGCCAGTAGTATCCCCAGGATCCATAGCAATCAGCCCCAGCATTTT.

The V and J genes are TRBV7-2 and TRBJ1-2; 8 bases agree with TRBD1. Per germline, CDR1 SGHTA and CDR2 FQGNSA. The V segment lost 5 bases and the J segment 4 bases; nucleotides outside the gene matches: 9. The CDR3 runs 15 residues. CDR3 nucleotides: TGTGCCAGCAGCCCTCAGGGGGCGCTTAGCTATGGCTACACCTTC. This codes for CASSPQGALSYGYTF.

This chain joins TRBV6-5 and TRBJ2-7; possibly TRBD2 for D (7 bases). This CDR3 region has 14 residues. With 1 base removed from V and 4 bases from J, the gap between germline ends came to 11 bases. Germline assignment: CDR1 MNHEY and CDR2 SVGAGI. The chain's CDR3 is CASSYWGGRYEQYF. The CDR3 coding sequence is TGTGCCAGCAGTTACTGGGGGGGCCGATACGAGCAGTACTTC.

The CDR3 DNA is TGTGCCAGCAGCACCAGGGTGGCCGGGGAGCTGTTTTTT. Its protein product is CASSTRVAGELFF. The chain has TRBV7-8 and TRBJ2-2, with D tentatively TRBD1 (5 bases). Germline assignment: CDR1 SGHVS and CDR2 FQNEAQ. The CDR3 is 13 amino acids. V lost 5 bases, J lost 6 bases, and 10 bases lay in between.

The chain joins TRBV6-5 to TRBJ1-1; 11 bases map to TRBD1. This CDR3 is built from 13 residues. CDR1 and CDR2 (germline): MNHEY, SVGAGI. V trimming: 7 bases; J trimming: 5 bases; junction bases outside the gene matches: 3. The CDR3 reads CASTRDRGTEAFF. CDR3 in DNA: TGTGCCAGCACCCGGGACAGGGGGACTGAAGCTTTCTTT.

This clone was seen a handful of times. V gene TRBV5-6 combines with J gene TRBJ2-7; TRBD2 matches 12 bases. The germline CDR1 and CDR2 sequences are SGHDT and YYEEEE. V lost 4 bases and J lost 2; bases outside the gene matches: 4. This CDR3 is built from 15 residues. The CDR3 nucleotides are TGTGCCAGCAGCAAGCTAGCGGGGGGGACCTACGAGCAGTACTTC. Amino acids: CASSKLAGGTYEQYF.

The rearrangement uses TRBV6-5 and TRBJ1-2; possible D gene TRBD1, 5 bases. This CDR3 region has 13 residues. Germline assignment: CDR1 MNHEY and CDR2 SVGAGI. Between the trimmed V and J ends, which lost 8 bases and 5 bases, there was a span of 15 bases. CDR3 in DNA: TGTGCCAGCCGGGTGGGGGGGAGGTATGGCTACACCTTC. It encodes CASRVGGRYGYTF.

The V call is TRBV18, the J call TRBJ1-4, with TRBD1 identical over 7 bases. Germline trimming cut 1 base from V and 4 bases from J; bases unmatched to any gene: 3. The CDR3 has 15 residues. The germline V gene has CDR1 KGHSH and CDR2 LQKENI. CDR3: CASSPRNRGNEKLFF. DNA of the CDR3: TGTGCCAGCTCACCACGGAACAGGGGTAATGAAAAACTGTTTTTT.

The rearrangement uses TRBV30 and TRBJ2-5; perhaps TRBD1 as D (5 bases). The germline V gene encodes CDR1 GTSNPN and CDR2 SVGIG (reference sequence). V shed 2 bases and J shed 5 bases, with 12 bases lying between them. This CDR3 spans 13 amino acids. The CDR3 bases are TGTGCCTGGAGTTCGGACATGTGGGAGACCCAGTACTTC. It specifies CAWSSDMWETQYF. Complete variable domain (other parts from reference TRBV30 and TRBJ2-5): SQTIHQWPATLVQPVGSPLSLECTVEGTSNPNLYWYRQAAGRGLQLLFYSVGIGQISSEVPQNLSASRPQDRQFILSSKKLLLSDSGFYLCAWSSDMWETQYFGPGTRLLVL.

The chain uses TRBV7-2 and TRBJ2-3, with TRBD2 matching 10 bases. V lost 4 bases, J lost 2 bases, and 6 bases stayed unmatched. Germline V gene data show CDR1 as SGHTA and CDR2 as FQGNSA. CDR3 length: 16 amino acids. The CDR3 reads CASSSRTSGSTDTQYF. CDR3 nucleotides: TGTGCCAGCAGCTCCAGGACTAGCGGCTCCACAGATACGCAGTATTTT.

The chain combines TRBV19 with TRBJ1-4; 7 nucleotides match TRBD1. Germline V lookup: CDR1 LNHDA, CDR2 SQIVND (reference sequence). The CDR3 is 16 residues long. V was clipped by 5 bases and J by 7 bases; unmatched bases: 13. CDR3 sequence: CASSANSGGRREKLFF. In DNA, the CDR3 is TGTGCCAGTAGTGCGAACTCAGGGGGTCGGCGTGAAAAACTGTTTTTT. The complete variable domain, with remaining parts taken from reference TRBV19 and TRBJ1-4, reads DGGITQSPKYLFRKEGQNVTLSCEQNLNHDAMYWYRQDPGQGLRLIYYSQIVNDFQKGDIAEGYSVSREKKESFPLTVTSAQKNPTAFYLCASSANSGGRREKLFFGSGTQLSVL.

The chain uses TRBV5-8 and TRBJ1-6; 7 nucleotides line up with TRBD1. Germline V gives CDR1 SGHTS, CDR2 YDEGEE. The CDR3 is made up of 15 amino acids. Losses at the gene ends were 4 bases for V and 8 bases for J; bases not matched to a gene: 9. For the CDR3, the DNA is TGTGCCAGCAGCCCCCGGACAGGTGTCGATTCACCCCTCCACTTT. Encoded protein: CASSPRTGVDSPLHF.

The V call is TRBV15, the J call TRBJ2-1; TRBD2 agrees at 7 bases. The CDR3 runs 14 residues. Germline CDR1 is LNHNV and CDR2 is YYDKDF (reference sequence). V shed 5 bases, J shed 8 bases, and the junction held 9 bases outside the gene matches. DNA for the CDR3: TGTGCCACCAGCCCCCGGGGGAGGGGAGATGAGCAGTTCTTC. Translating gives CATSPRGRGDEQFF.

The chain's CDR3 is CASSLAFSGGTPVRSSYNEQFF. CDR3 nucleotide sequence: TGTGCCAGCAGCTTAGCATTCTCGGGGGGGACACCTGTTAGGAGCTCCTACAATGAGCAGTTCTTC. The J gene is TRBJ2-1, the V gene TRBV7-8; 8 nucleotides align to TRBD2. The CDR3 contains 22 residues. The germline V gene encodes CDR1 SGHVS and CDR2 FQNEAQ. V lost 0 bases, J lost 0 bases, and 19 bases stayed unmatched. The full variable domain, rest sourced from reference TRBV7-8 and TRBJ2-1, is GAGVSQSPRYKVAKRGQDVALRCDPISGHVSLFWYQQALGQGPEFLTYFQNEAQLDKSGLPSDRFFAERPEGSVSTLKIQRTQQEDSAVYLCASSLAFSGGTPVRSSYNEQFFGPGTRLTVL.

This sequence joins TRBV7-9 and TRBJ1-1; no clear D gene. Trimming shortened V by 1 base and J by 1 base, and 16 bases separated the two germline ends. CDR1 SEHNR and CDR2 FQNEAQ come from the germline V gene (reference sequence). The length of the CDR3 is 17 residues. The CDR3 DNA is TGTGCCAGCAGCTTAGGGAGGTCCGGAGGTGGGAACACTGAAGCTTTCTTT. Its translation: CASSLGRSGGGNTEAFF. Together with reference TRBV7-9 and TRBJ1-1, the CDR3 gives the full variable domain: DTGVSQNPRHKITKRGQNVTFRCDPISEHNRLYWYRQTLGQGPEFLTYFQNEAQLEKSRLLSDRFSAERPKGSFSTLEIQRTEQGDSAMYLCASSLGRSGGGNTEAFFGQGTRLTVV.

The chain joins TRBV4-2 to TRBJ1-2; 9 bases map to TRBD1. Germline assignment: CDR1 LGHNA and CDR2 YNFKEQ. The length of the CDR3 is 15 residues. With 3 bases clipped from V and 8 bases from J, the junction kept 10 bases outside the gene matches. The CDR3 protein is CASSQGTGGAEGYTF. CDR3 DNA sequence: TGTGCCAGCAGCCAGGGCACAGGGGGCGCGGAGGGCTACACCTTC.